Listed here are 29 T cell receptor beta chains from one sample, sequenced in a study of blood T cells in healthy people across ages. Through a sample-barcoded 5' primer and a J-beta primer mix, a second PCR was run for roughly 6 to 11 cycles. MiXCR was run by TCRdb on the 5' RACE reads, yielding one entry per CDR3 protein. The table lists about 1.6 million distinct CDR3 sequences, around 36% of them singletons. Sequencing input: blood. These receptors originate from a woman aged 25 to 39 in good health.

This clonotype has ten or more counts. V and J are TRBV6-6 and TRBJ2-3; D is unclear. The V end lost 6 bases, the J end lost 2 bases, and 12 bases lay between the germline ends. Germline loops: CDR1 MNHNY, CDR2 SVGAGI (reference sequence). The CDR3 consists of 14 residues. CDR3 coding DNA: TGTGCCAGCAGAGATACCGGGTTCACAGATACGCAGTATTTT. It translates to CASRDTGFTDTQYF.

The chain is built from TRBV20-1 and TRBJ2-5; D possibly corresponds to TRBD2 (6 bases). The germline V gene encodes CDR1 DFQATT and CDR2 SNEGSKA (reference sequence). This CDR3 comprises 15 residues. V shed 5 bases and J shed 3 bases, with 19 bases lying between them. CDR3 bases: TGCAGTGCTCGGGTGTGGGGGGAAGTCGAAGAGACCCAGTACTTC. This translates into CSARVWGEVEETQYF.

This rearrangement joins TRBV7-8 to TRBJ2-1, with TRBD2 matching over 9 bases. Trimming took 6 bases from V and 3 from J; bases not matched to a gene: 9. This CDR3 spans 16 amino acids. CDR1 is SGHVS, CDR2 FQNEAQ, per germline. The DNA for the CDR3 is TGTGCCAGCAGAGAAGCTAGCGGGACCTACTACAATGAGCAGTTCTTC. Amino acid sequence: CASREASGTYYNEQFF.

A note on this clonotype: This may come from a read error, since a much larger clone is one base off. Written as DNA, the CDR3 is TGCGCCAACAGCTTGGGGGCGGCGAACACTGAAGCTTTCTTT. Protein sequence: CANSLGAANTEAFF. The chain combines TRBV5-1 with TRBJ1-1; a possible D gene is TRBD1 (6 bases). This CDR3 contains 14 residues. In germline, CDR1 is SGHRS, CDR2 YFSETQ.

Concerning this clonotype: This may arise from a read error, as a much more abundant clone is one base away. The chain has TRBV29-1 and TRBJ2-7, with TRBD2 matching over 8 bases. This CDR3 contains 14 residues. Looked up from germline, CDR1 is SQVTM and CDR2 is ANQGSEA. The V gene end was trimmed by 3 bases and the J gene end by 5 bases; junction bases not matched to a gene: 9. This CDR3 reads CSVDGPVSGNEQYF. As DNA, the CDR3 is TGCAGCGTTGATGGGCCGGTTAGCGGGAACGAGCAGTACTTC.

Many counts were recorded for this clonotype. The chain is built from TRBV27 and TRBJ2-3, with a weak D call TRBD1 (6 bases). The V gene's germline CDR1 is MNHEY and CDR2 SMNVEV (reference sequence). The CDR3 length is 15 residues. The V and J ends lost 5 bases and 2 bases respectively, with 14 bases between them. In DNA form, the CDR3 reads TGTGCCAGCAGTACACGACAGGAGGCCACAGATACGCAGTATTTT. Translated: CASSTRQEATDTQYF.

This clonotype was seen a few times. The CDR3 is CASAAFAGNEQFF. The CDR3 coding sequence is TGTGCTAGTGCCGCGTTCGCAGGGAATGAGCAGTTCTTC. This chain connects TRBV12-5 to TRBJ2-1, with D possibly TRBD1 on 5 matching bases. The CDR3 length is 13 residues. Per germline, CDR1 LGHNT and CDR2 FRNRAP. V lost 7 bases, J lost 7 bases, and 14 bases lay in between.

The chain couples TRBV10-2 to TRBJ2-5; D ambiguous. The V gene's germline CDR1 is WSHSY and CDR2 SAAADI. Trimming removed 5 bases at V and 7 bases at J, with 14 bases between. The CDR3 totals 13 residues. CDR3 region: CASSSDSGGTQYF. DNA of the CDR3: TGCGCCAGCAGTAGTGATTCGGGTGGGACCCAGTACTTC.

CDR3 sequence reads: CASSFSLGRSAYEQYF. In DNA form, the CDR3 reads TGTGCCAGCAGTTTTTCACTAGGGAGATCGGCCTACGAGCAGTACTTC. This chain connects TRBV27 to TRBJ2-7; perhaps TRBD2 as D (5 bases). This CDR3 has 16 residues. Trimming stripped 3 bases from V and 2 bases from J, with 17 bases between. CDR1 and CDR2 (germline): MNHEY, SMNVEV (reference sequence).

The sample holds many counts of this clonotype. The rearrangement joins TRBV20-1 to TRBJ2-1, with D maybe TRBD2 (5 bases). V lost 0 bases and J 10 bases, leaving 13 bases between the germline ends. Germline CDR1 DFQATT, CDR2 SNEGSKA (reference sequence). This CDR3 is 13 amino acids long. This CDR3 is CSARDLGAPEQFF. In DNA form, the CDR3 reads TGCAGTGCTAGAGATCTGGGAGCGCCCGAGCAGTTCTTC.

The V gene is TRBV19, the J gene TRBJ1-5, with D hard to call. V lost 6 bases, J lost 0 bases, and 9 bases lay in between. The CDR3 length is 14 residues. Looked up from germline, CDR1 is LNHDA and CDR2 is SQIVND (reference sequence). DNA for the CDR3: TGTGCCAGTAGATTATCCGATAGCAATCAGCCCCAGCATTTT. Protein product: CASRLSDSNQPQHF.

This clonotype was counted only a few times. Written as DNA, the CDR3 is TGTGCCAGCAGTTACGGTAGTGGCGGGGCGGAGCAGTTCTTC. This translates into CASSYGSGGAEQFF. The chain combines TRBV6-2 or TRBV6-3 with TRBJ2-1, with D perhaps TRBD2 (6 bases). CDR3 length: 14 residues. The V end was cut by 2 bases, the J end by 10 bases, with 15 bases between. Germline V lookup: CDR1 MNHEY, CDR2 SVGEGT.

This clonotype was observed a few times. CDR3 nucleotides: TGTGCCAGCGGCCACAGGGGGCACGACCAAGAGACCCAGTACTTC. It encodes CASGHRGHDQETQYF. The chain combines TRBV7-9 with TRBJ2-5; 9 bases match TRBD1. This CDR3 is built from 15 residues. From germline, CDR1 is SEHNR and CDR2 FQNEAQ (reference sequence). V dropped 8 bases and J dropped 0; count of bases not matched to a gene: 7.

This clonotype was seen more than once but under ten times. The chain employs TRBV6-2 or TRBV6-3 and TRBJ2-7, with a tentative D call TRBD2 (5 bases). Germline CDR1 MNHEY, CDR2 SVGEGT. The germline V and J ends were trimmed by 5 bases and 5 bases, with 16 bases remaining between them. The CDR3 has 14 residues. CDR3 protein: CASSLPGMQDEQYF. CDR3 bases: TGTGCCAGCAGTCTCCCGGGGATGCAGGACGAGCAGTACTTC.

Concerning this clonotype itself: One base away lies a much larger clone, so this may be a sequencing read error. CDR3 region: CASSLEGYNGYTF. For the CDR3, the DNA is TGTGCCAGCAGCTTAGAGGGGTACAATGGCTACACCTTC. The gene calls are TRBV7-8 and TRBJ1-2, with D maybe TRBD1 (5 bases). The CDR3 sequence is 13 residues long. Germline-derived CDR1 and CDR2 are SGHVS and FQNEAQ. Trimming removed 1 base at V and 6 bases at J, with 9 bases between. The variable domain in full, completed from reference TRBV7-8 and TRBJ1-2, reads GAGVSQSPRYKVAKRGQDVALRCDPISGHVSLFWYQQALGQGPEFLTYFQNEAQLDKSGLPSDRFFAERPEGSVSTLKIQRTQQEDSAVYLCASSLEGYNGYTFGSGTRLTVV.

The V and J genes are TRBV7-9 and TRBJ2-7; D is perhaps TRBD1 (6 bases). Germline V gene sequence: CDR1 SEHNR, CDR2 FQNEAQ (reference sequence). Between the trimmed V and J ends, which lost 7 bases and 7 bases, there was a span of 17 bases. The CDR3 spans 13 residues. The CDR3 DNA is TGTGCCAGCAAGGGAGCAGGGGACAATGAGCAGTACTTC. Encoded protein: CASKGAGDNEQYF. The full variable domain, its missing parts supplied by reference TRBV7-9 and TRBJ2-7, is DTGVSQNPRHKITKRGQNVTFRCDPISEHNRLYWYRQTLGQGPEFLTYFQNEAQLEKSRLLSDRFSAERPKGSFSTLEIQRTEQGDSAMYLCASKGAGDNEQYFGPGTRLTVT.

The chain recombines TRBV6-4 with TRBJ1-4, with 7 bases fitting TRBD1. Germline V CDR1 and CDR2: MRHNA, SNTAGT. The junction had 13 bases not matched to a gene; V was cut back by 9 bases and J by 3 bases. The CDR3 covers 16 residues. In DNA form, the CDR3 reads TGTGCCAGAAAGCTATGGGTGACAGGGTCTAATGAAAAACTGTTTTTT. As protein: CARKLWVTGSNEKLFF.

This clonotype was counted a few times. This chain links TRBV9 with TRBJ2-5; 10 nucleotides line up with TRBD2. The CDR3 sequence is 15 residues long. After removal of 3 bases from V and 2 bases from J, the junction contained 4 bases not matched to a gene. Germline CDR1 SGDLS, CDR2 YYNGEE. CDR3 bases: TGTGCCAGCAGCGGGACTAGCGGAGAACAAGAGACCCAGTACTTC. Translating it yields CASSGTSGEQETQYF.

J is TRBJ2-5 and V is TRBV10-1; 8 nucleotides match TRBD2. Germline V gene data show CDR1 as WNHNN and CDR2 as SYGVQD (reference sequence). This CDR3 region has 13 residues. Trimming took 10 bases from V and 6 from J; bases not matched to a gene: 10. In DNA, the CDR3 is TGCGCCACCCGACCGGGACTAGGACAGACCCAGTACTTC. Translated, it gives CATRPGLGQTQYF.

This clonotype occurred a few times. The chain links TRBV25-1 to TRBJ2-3, with D maybe TRBD2 (6 bases). Germline V lookup: CDR1 MGHDK, CDR2 SYGVNS. The CDR3 is 17 residues long. Deletions cut 2 bases from V and 2 bases from J, with 17 bases between. The CDR3, as DNA: TGTGCCAGCAGTGAAACCCGAGTAGCGGACAACACAGATACGCAGTATTTT. Translation gives CASSETRVADNTDTQYF.

This clonotype occurred a few times. The J gene is TRBJ1-2, the V gene TRBV20-1; D remains ambiguous. The CDR3 runs to 12 residues. Germline-derived CDR1 and CDR2 are DFQATT and SNEGSKA (reference sequence). Deletions cut 4 bases from V and 3 bases from J, with 9 bases between. In nucleotides, the CDR3 is TGCAGTGCTATGGACGGTTACTATGGCTACACCTTC. Translation gives CSAMDGYYGYTF.

This clonotype showed up just a few times. V and J are TRBV27 and TRBJ1-1; maybe TRBD1 (5 bases). CDR1 is MNHEY and CDR2 is SMNVEV in the germline V gene (reference sequence). This CDR3 contains 13 residues. Trimming pared 6 bases from V and 4 bases from J, leaving 12 bases between. CDR3 sequence (DNA): TGTGCCAGCAGGGGCGGCGGGACCACTGAAGCTTTCTTT. This codes for CASRGGGTTEAFF.

This clonotype was picked up a small number of times. The genes are TRBV2 and TRBJ2-3; D ambiguous. V gave up 6 bases and J gave up 4 bases, with 8 bases separating them. Germline CDR1 is SNHLY and CDR2 is FYNNEI. The CDR3 extends over 12 amino acids. The CDR3 region is CASRVSADTQYF. DNA of the CDR3: TGTGCCAGCAGGGTGAGCGCAGATACGCAGTATTTT. Supplemented by reference TRBV2 and TRBJ2-3, the full variable domain reads EPEVTQTPSHQVTQMGQEVILRCVPISNHLYFYWYRQILGQKVEFLVSFYNNEISEKSEIFDDQFSVERPDGSNFTLKIRSTKLEDSAMYFCASRVSADTQYFGPGTRLTVL.

The table lists this clonotype with many counts. The rearrangement uses TRBV4-1 and TRBJ2-5, with 8 bases identical to TRBD1. CDR1 MGHRA and CDR2 YSYEKL come from the germline V gene. The CDR3 extends over 12 amino acids. Germline trimming cut 3 bases from V and 7 bases from J; bases unmatched to any gene: 1. The CDR3 region is CASSQTGATQYF. The CDR3 nucleotides are TGCGCCAGCAGCCAGACAGGGGCGACCCAGTACTTC.

This clonotype appeared a few times. The V call is TRBV28, the J call TRBJ2-3; 9 bases align to TRBD2. Germline V gene data show CDR1 as MDHEN and CDR2 as SYDVKM. The ends lost 2 bases at V and 6 bases at J; junction bases unmatched: 15. The CDR3 loop spans 18 amino acids. CDR3 protein: CASSLRRLAGLRGDTQYF. The CDR3 coding sequence is TGTGCCAGCAGTTTAAGGCGGCTAGCGGGACTTCGGGGGGATACGCAGTATTTT.

This chain links TRBV29-1 with TRBJ2-1; TRBD2 aligns across 14 bases. Germline V gene lookup returns CDR1 SQVTM and CDR2 ANQGSEA. The CDR3 is made up of 15 amino acids. Trimming cost V 7 bases and J 9 bases; bases outside gene matches: 11. The CDR3 sequence: CSGGSGLAGGSEQFF. The CDR3 region has the DNA TGCAGCGGAGGAAGTGGACTAGCGGGAGGAAGTGAGCAGTTCTTC.

This clonotype was picked up a small number of times. The V call is TRBV11-2, the J call TRBJ2-3; 14 nucleotides agree with TRBD2. V trimming: 6 bases; J trimming: 10 bases; junction bases outside the gene matches: 6. The CDR3 is made up of 14 amino acids. Germline CDR1 SGHAT, CDR2 FQNNGV. The CDR3 is CASSPGLAGVPQYF. CDR3 coding DNA: TGTGCCAGCAGTCCGGGACTAGCGGGAGTACCGCAGTATTTT.

The rearrangement uses TRBV2 and TRBJ2-1, with 7 bases aligning to TRBD1. The CDR3 covers 13 residues. V lost 6 bases to trimming and J lost 8 bases; unmatched junction nucleotides: 7. The germline V gene has CDR1 SNHLY and CDR2 FYNNEI. CDR3 nucleotide sequence: TGTGCCAGCAGGACCACAGGGGCTGATGAGCAGTTCTTC. It specifies CASRTTGADEQFF.

This clonotype was detected only a few times. This sequence joins TRBV10-2 and TRBJ2-5; possible D gene TRBD1, 5 bases. The CDR3 consists of 12 residues. V lost 2 bases to trimming and J lost 11 bases, with 12 bases between them. Germline-derived CDR1 and CDR2 are WSHSY and SAAADI. The CDR3 reads CASSEQGLGQYF. Here the CDR3 DNA reads TGCGCCAGCAGTGAGCAGGGTCTCGGGCAGTACTTC.